This TCR beta chain was profiled in a study of blood T cells in healthy people across ages. A minimum of 6 micrograms of total RNA was extracted per sample. With respect to this clonotype: Its antigen is not identified.

A second PCR of roughly 6 to 12 cycles used a sample-barcoded 5' primer and a J-beta primer mix. TCRdb re-derived calls from the 5' RACE reads in MiXCR, one entry per CDR3 protein. This sample has approximately 1,100,000 distinct CDR3 sequences, with around 45% found just once. Germline V gene sequence: CDR1 MNHEY, CDR2 SMNVEV (reference sequence). V was pared by 3 bases and J by 3 bases, with 6 bases of the junction left unmatched. The CDR3 sequence is 15 residues long. General study points: A strong correlation was seen between TCR beta diversity and naive T cell percentage.

This clonotype originated in a woman aged 60-75 years in good health. Sequencing was done on a sample of blood. The chain has TRBV27 and TRBJ2-3; 7 nucleotides align to TRBD1. The CDR3 spells CASSLTGYKTDTQYF. The CDR3 DNA sequence: TGTGCCAGCAGTTTGACAGGGTACAAGACAGATACGCAGTATTTT.